These T cell receptor beta chains were read from a single sample in a study of T-cell reconstitution after alpha-beta-depleted transplantation in children. Each CDR3 protein is one row after TCRdb ran MiXCR on the PCR reads. The sample contains approximately 70,000 distinct CDR3 sequences, roughly 5% of which appear only once. The material was PBMCs, mostly from graft donor cells, obtained 180 days after TCRalphabeta/CD19-depleted stem cell transplant. The receptors derive from a boy under two years old who had a stem cell transplant for acute myeloid leukemia, so the T cells may come from the graft donor. Each CDR3 is given with its conserved first and last residue. A D gene is named only where the DNA matches it firmly. Clone sizes are given selectively: once, few, many, or a class where the clone is expanded.

TGTGCCACCTGCAAAGACTGGAGGGATGGGTCCACAGATACGCAGTATTTT	CATCKDWRDGSTDTQYF	few	TRBV3-1	TRBJ2-3	.
TGTGCCAGCAGCCAAGAAAGAGGACTTTATAATTCACCCCTCCACTTT	CASSQERGLYNSPLHF	many	TRBV14	TRBJ1-6	.
TGTGCCAGCAGTGGACAGATCACTGAAGCTTTCTTT	CASSGQITEAFF	.	TRBV12-3/TRBV12-4	TRBJ1-1	.
TGTGCCAGCAGCGTAGCGGGCCGCTGGGGCACAGATACGCAGTATTTT	CASSVAGRWGTDTQYF	many	TRBV9	TRBJ2-3	.
TGTGCCAGCAGCTTGTACGGGGGGCCCGTCATTACCGACGTGACGTCAAACCCAGATACGCAGTATTTT	CASSLYGGPVITDVTSNPDTQYF	many	TRBV5-4	TRBJ2-3	.
TGTGCCAGCAGTCCTCCGGGGGGCACCGGGGAGCTGTTTTTT	CASSPPGGTGELFF	many	TRBV12-3/TRBV12-4	TRBJ2-2	TRBD2
TGTGCCTGGAGGAGACAGGGGCCTCGGGGGGCTTTCTTT	CAWRRQGPRGAFF	many	TRBV30	TRBJ1-1	TRBD1
TGCGCCAGCAGTATTCGGAGCCAAGAGACCCAGTACTTC	CASSIRSQETQYF	many	TRBV10-2	TRBJ2-5	.
TGTGCCAGCAGCGTAGAGTGGGGAATAGCCTACAATGAGCAGTTCTTC	CASSVEWGIAYNEQFF	many	TRBV9	TRBJ2-1	.
TGTGCCAGCAGTTTGGGGACAGACCAGAACACCGGGGAGCTGTTTTTT	CASSLGTDQNTGELFF	many	TRBV27	TRBJ2-2	TRBD1
TGTGCCAGCAGTGAATTCGCTACCCGGACCTACAATGAGCAGTTCTTC	CASSEFATRTYNEQFF	many	TRBV25-1	TRBJ2-1	.
TGTGCCAGCAGCTTGTTCCTCGGGGCCGGGCAAGAGACCCAGTACTTC	CASSLFLGAGQETQYF	few	TRBV7-9	TRBJ2-5	.
TGCAGTGCTAGAGGGACAGGGGGAAACTATGGCTACACCTTC	CSARGTGGNYGYTF	.	TRBV20-1	TRBJ1-2	TRBD1
TGCAGTGCTAGAGATCGGGGGAACCCTCTCTACGAGCAGTACTTC	CSARDRGNPLYEQYF	many	TRBV20-1	TRBJ2-7	.
TGTGCCAGCTTTGGTTATAGCTATGGCTACACCTTC	CASFGYSYGYTF	many	TRBV28	TRBJ1-2	.
TGTGCCAGCTCACCACTCAGCGCTACCTCTGGGGCCAACGTCCTGACTTTC	CASSPLSATSGANVLTF	many	TRBV18	TRBJ2-6	.
TGCGCCAGCAGCCACAGGGCCCGAGATTGGTCCTCCTACAATGAGCAGTTCTTC	CASSHRARDWSSYNEQFF	many	TRBV4-1	TRBJ2-1	.
TGCAGCGTTGGGGGACAGGGTTGGTACGAGCAGTACTTC	CSVGGQGWYEQYF	many	TRBV29-1	TRBJ2-7	TRBD1
TGTGCCAGCAGCCGGACGCTAGCCACAGATACGCAGTATTTT	CASSRTLATDTQYF	many	TRBV14	TRBJ2-3	.
TGTGCCAGCAGCTTAGGAGGTGCGGGGCATAATTCACCCCTCCACTTT	CASSLGGAGHNSPLHF	many	TRBV7-9	TRBJ1-6	.
TGCGCCAGCAGCACCAGGCCCGCATACAATGAGCAGTTCTTC	CASSTRPAYNEQFF	many	TRBV5-1	TRBJ2-1	.
TGTGCCAGCAGCCGTAGCCTCTGGAGGACCGGAAACACCATATATTTT	CASSRSLWRTGNTIYF	many	TRBV12-3/TRBV12-4	TRBJ1-3	.